A selection of T cell receptor beta chains follows, all from one sample in a study of cytomegalovirus exposure and HLA in healthy donors. The assay was immunoSEQ multiplex PCR, and TCRdb's table has in-frame clones only and misses some. This table holds some 190,000 clones, roughly four fifths found once. Specimen: PBMCs. The receptors stem from a man younger than 30 in good health and CMV-seronegative. Each CDR3 is given with its conserved first and last residue. Each record gives: D gene, clone size, J gene, V gene, CDR3 DNA, CDR3 protein. The D gene is left open where the match is weak. Not every row has a clone size; where given, it reads once, few, many or a size class.

TRBD1,-,TRBJ1-2,TRBV7-9,TGTTCCAGCAGCTTACCATCACCCCATGGACAGGGGGCGGGTGGCTACACCTTC,CSSSLPSPHGQGAGGYTF
-,-,TRBJ2-2,TRBV6-1,TGTGCCACTCAGAGGGGGACGGGGGAGCTGTTTTTT,CATQRGTGELFF
-,-,TRBJ1-1,TRBV11-3,TGTGCCAGCAGCGAGGACACTGAAGCTTTCTTT,CASSEDTEAFF
TRBD2,-,TRBJ2-7,TRBV5-4,TGTGCCAGCAGTCCCCTCGGCGGGAGCTCCTACGAGCAGTACTTC,CASSPLGGSSYEQYF
-,-,TRBJ2-3,TRBV6-6,TGTGCCACCTTACGGAGAGATACGCAGTATTTT,CATLRRDTQYF
TRBD1,-,TRBJ1-2,TRBV9,TGTGCCAGCAGGCCGTACGGGACAGATACACAAACCTATGGCTACACCTTC,CASRPYGTDTQTYGYTF
TRBD1,-,TRBJ1-2,TRBV10-3,TGTGCCATCAGCGGACAGGCAACTTTTTCTAACTATGGCTACACCTTC,CAISGQATFSNYGYTF
-,-,TRBJ1-2,TRBV5-6,TGTGCCAGCATCCGGTGGTCGGACTATGGCTACACCTTC,CASIRWSDYGYTF
TRBD1,few,TRBJ2-2,TRBV27,TGTGCCAGCAGTCGACGGACAGGGGTCGCCGGGGAGCTGTTTTTT,CASSRRTGVAGELFF
-,-,TRBJ2-7,TRBV7-8,TGTGCCAGCAGCTTCTCAGGGGCCTACGAGCAGTACTTC,CASSFSGAYEQYF
-,-,TRBJ2-7,TRBV30,TGTGCCTGGAGGGGTCAGGGGAGCTCCTACGAGCAGTACTTC,CAWRGQGSSYEQYF
TRBD1,-,TRBJ2-6,TRBV4-2,TGTGCCAGCAGCCAAGAACAGGGGGCGCAGGGGGCCAACGTCCTGACTTTC,CASSQEQGAQGANVLTF
TRBD1,-,TRBJ1-2,TRBV28,TGTGCCAGCAGGTGGCAGGGGGCGGGCTATGGCTACACCTTC,CASRWQGAGYGYTF
-,once,TRBJ2-7,TRBV30,TGTGCCTGGAGCCCACTAGGGGAGCAGTACTTC,CAWSPLGEQYF
TRBD1,-,TRBJ2-7,TRBV28,TGTGCCAGCAAAGGGGGCCTTCGCTACGAGCAGTACTTC,CASKGGLRYEQYF
-,-,TRBJ1-1,TRBV6-1,TGTGCCAGCAGGGCCCTTATCACTGAAGCTTTCTTT,CASRALITEAFF
-,-,TRBJ2-7,TRBV7-9,TGTGCCAGCAGTTCTACAGGCTACGAGCAGTACTTC,CASSSTGYEQYF
TRBD2,-,TRBJ2-5,TRBV4-1,TGCGCCAGCAGCCAGTTTGAGACTAGCGGGAGGGTGCAGCAAGAGACCCAGTACTTC,CASSQFETSGRVQQETQYF
-,-,TRBJ1-5,TRBV6-6,TGTGCCAGCAGTTACGGGCAGGCTTTATACAATCAGCCCCAGCATTTT,CASSYGQALYNQPQHF
-,-,TRBJ1-4,TRBV5-1,TGCGCCAGCAGCTTAGGGGTTGCAACTAATGAAAAACTGTTTTTT,CASSLGVATNEKLFF
TRBD1,-,TRBJ2-7,TRBV28,TGTGCCAGCAGTTCCCCCCGGACAGGGGTCTACTACGAGCAGTACTTC,CASSSPRTGVYYEQYF
TRBD1,few,TRBJ1-2,TRBV27,TGTGCCAGCAGTTTACATCACAGGGGGCCGTGGTATGGCTACACCTTC,CASSLHHRGPWYGYTF
-,few,TRBJ1-5,TRBV2,TGTGCCAGTCCAGGGCCTCCGGGTCAGCCCCAGCATTTT,CASPGPPGQPQHF
-,-,TRBJ2-1,TRBV19,TGTGCCAGTAGTATAGCCGCGGAGTATGAGCAGTTCTTC,CASSIAAEYEQFF
TRBD1,-,TRBJ1-1,TRBV27,TGTGCCAGCAGTAGGGACAGGGTTAACACTGAAGCTTTCTTT,CASSRDRVNTEAFF
TRBD1,few,TRBJ2-3,TRBV19,TGTGCCAGTAGTCCGACAGGGGCCACAGATACGCAGTATTTT,CASSPTGATDTQYF
-,-,TRBJ1-5,TRBV27,TGTGCCAGCAGTTTAAGATGGCAGTTGAATAGCAATCAGCCCCAGCATTTT,CASSLRWQLNSNQPQHF
TRBD2,-,TRBJ2-7,TRBV5-1,TGCGCCAGCAGCGCCATGGGACTAGCGGGCACCTCCTACGAGCAGTACTTC,CASSAMGLAGTSYEQYF
TRBD1,-,TRBJ1-1,TRBV2,TGTGCCAGCGGACGGGACAGAGAAGCTTTCTTT,CASGRDREAFF
-,-,TRBJ2-7,TRBV5-4,TGTGCCAGCAGCTTGGGGGCCTCCTACGAGCAGTACTTC,CASSLGASYEQYF
-,-,TRBJ1-1,TRBV7-3,TGTGCCAGCAGCCCCTCGACGGCGGTAGGGGCTGAAGCTTTCTTT,CASSPSTAVGAEAFF
-,few,TRBJ2-1,TRBV12-1,TGTGCCAGCAGCTGTAACTCGGGGGGCTCCTACAATGAGCAGTTCTTC,CASSCNSGGSYNEQFF
-,-,TRBJ2-7,TRBV28,TGTGCCAGCAGGGGGCAGTACGAGCAGTACTTC,CASRGQYEQYF
-,-,TRBJ1-5,TRBV28,TGTGCCAGCAGCCACGGGGGGTTTGGTCAGCCCCAGCATTTT,CASSHGGFGQPQHF
-,-,TRBJ1-1,TRBV30,TGTGCCTGGAGTGTAAACAGGGACACTGAAGCTTTCTTT,CAWSVNRDTEAFF